The sequence of this T cell receptor (beta chain) was determined in a study of CD8+ T cells in alopecia areata. Findings and caveats of the study: Mice showed clearer TCR sharing than patients did, a gap that was possibly HLA-related. In scalp samples, resident alphabeta T cells of normal skin are also sequenced. Compared with normal scalp, lesional scalp had higher clonality and more expanded CD8+ clones.

Following extraction, RNA underwent reverse transcription to cDNA, which served as the sequencing template. The repertoire was sequenced with immunoSEQ multiplex PCR; TCRdb's copy has only in-frame clones and lacks some. The sample carries around 80,000 clones, roughly half recorded once. In alopecia areata patients, both lesional scalp punch biopsies and peripheral blood were collected. The CDR3 length is 12 residues. The germline gives CDR1 MNHEY, CDR2 SMNVEV (reference sequence). The V gene end was trimmed by 9 bases and the J gene end by 3 bases; junction bases not matched to a gene: 5. Details on this clone: Its antigen is unknown.

The rearrangement uses TRBV27 and TRBJ2-7, with 7 bases aligning to TRBD1. Sequences were obtained from NKG2D-high CD8+ T cells sorted from blood. The receptor comes from a human donor with alopecia areata. The CDR3, as DNA: TGTGCCAGTTGGGACAGCCACTACGAGCAGTACTTC. Its translation: CASWDSHYEQYF.